The rows below give T cell receptor beta chains drawn from one sample of a study of blood T cells in healthy people across ages. TCRdb ran MiXCR on the 5' RACE reads and lists one entry per CDR3 protein. The data contain around 990,000 distinct CDR3 sequences, 25% of them singletons. These same data were also listed under a study on T cells of mothers and their children.

The sequenced sample consisted of blood. These receptors all come from a girl between 2 and 10 years old in good health. CDR3s include the opening cysteine and the closing phenylalanine or tryptophan. Each record gives: D gene, clone size, J gene, V gene, CDR3 protein, CDR3 DNA. D genes are given only for firm matches. Clone size is stated in some rows and not others, as once, few, many or a class when expanded.

D gene: -
clone size: -
J gene: TRBJ2-3
V gene: TRBV9
CDR3 protein: CASSVAGVEGDTQYF
CDR3 DNA: TGTGCCAGCAGCGTAGCGGGGGTCGAGGGTGATACGCAGTATTTT

D gene: -
clone size: many
J gene: TRBJ2-2
V gene: TRBV20-1
CDR3 protein: CSARDRGAGDTGELFF
CDR3 DNA: TGCAGTGCTAGAGATAGGGGGGCAGGGGACACCGGGGAGCTGTTTTTT

D gene: -
clone size: -
J gene: TRBJ1-3
V gene: TRBV14
CDR3 protein: CASSQDESISGNTIYF
CDR3 DNA: TGTGCCAGCAGCCAAGATGAAAGCATCTCTGGAAACACCATATATTTT

D gene: -
clone size: many
J gene: TRBJ2-5
V gene: TRBV7-2
CDR3 protein: CASSYDRQETQYF
CDR3 DNA: TGTGCCAGCAGCTATGATAGGCAAGAGACCCAGTACTTC

D gene: -
clone size: few
J gene: TRBJ2-5
V gene: TRBV6-1
CDR3 protein: CASSRDLRLETQYF
CDR3 DNA: TGTGCCAGCAGTCGGGACTTAAGACTTGAGACCCAGTACTTC

D gene: -
clone size: -
J gene: TRBJ2-5
V gene: TRBV4-3
CDR3 protein: CASSSLEGETQYF
CDR3 DNA: TGCGCCAGCAGCTCCTTAGAGGGGGAGACCCAGTACTTC

D gene: -
clone size: -
J gene: TRBJ1-2
V gene: TRBV12-3/TRBV12-4
CDR3 protein: CASSGQLLETFHF
CDR3 DNA: TGTGCCAGCAGTGGACAACTACTTGAGACATTTCATTTC

D gene: -
clone size: -
J gene: TRBJ2-7
V gene: TRBV29-1
CDR3 protein: CSASPDGNYEQYF
CDR3 DNA: TGCAGCGCTTCCCCTGACGGCAACTACGAGCAGTACTTC

D gene: -
clone size: -
J gene: TRBJ1-2
V gene: TRBV5-1
CDR3 protein: CASSGETGHYGYTF
CDR3 DNA: TGCGCCAGCAGCGGGGAGACAGGACACTATGGCTACACCTTC

D gene: TRBD2
clone size: -
J gene: TRBJ2-2
V gene: TRBV24-1
CDR3 protein: CATSEHNLAGGIGELFF
CDR3 DNA: TGTGCCACCAGTGAACACAATCTAGCGGGAGGAATCGGGGAGCTGTTTTTT

D gene: -
clone size: few
J gene: TRBJ2-5
V gene: TRBV9
CDR3 protein: CASSVGGAGYETQYF
CDR3 DNA: TGTGCCAGCAGCGTAGGGGGCGCAGGTTACGAGACCCAGTACTTC

D gene: TRBD1
clone size: -
J gene: TRBJ1-4
V gene: TRBV5-5
CDR3 protein: CASSAPGQINEKLFF
CDR3 DNA: TGTGCCAGCAGCGCGCCGGGACAGATAAATGAAAAACTGTTTTTT

D gene: -
clone size: few
J gene: TRBJ2-7
V gene: TRBV20-1
CDR3 protein: CSARSRGHTYEQYF
CDR3 DNA: TGCAGTGCTAGAAGCCGGGGGCATACCTACGAGCAGTACTTC

D gene: -
clone size: -
J gene: TRBJ1-5
V gene: TRBV7-9
CDR3 protein: CASSSTRDGNQPQHF
CDR3 DNA: TGTGCCAGCAGCTCCACCCGGGACGGCAATCAGCCCCAGCATTTT

D gene: -
clone size: -
J gene: TRBJ2-6
V gene: TRBV29-1
CDR3 protein: CSVAWGSGANVLTF
CDR3 DNA: TGCAGCGTTGCTTGGGGGTCCGGGGCCAACGTCCTGACTTTC

D gene: TRBD1
clone size: -
J gene: TRBJ2-1
V gene: TRBV9
CDR3 protein: CASGQGDSEQFF
CDR3 DNA: TGTGCCAGCGGACAGGGTGACAGTGAGCAGTTCTTC

D gene: TRBD1
clone size: few
J gene: TRBJ1-1
V gene: TRBV29-1
CDR3 protein: CSVRDFRTGRLGTEAFF
CDR3 DNA: TGCAGCGTTAGAGATTTTAGGACAGGGCGACTCGGGACTGAAGCTTTCTTT

D gene: TRBD1
clone size: -
J gene: TRBJ1-6
V gene: TRBV20-1
CDR3 protein: CSAYTGGLHF
CDR3 DNA: TGCAGTGCATATACAGGGGGCCTCCACTTT

D gene: TRBD1
clone size: -
J gene: TRBJ2-1
V gene: TRBV7-9
CDR3 protein: CASSEDRAGFF
CDR3 DNA: TGTGCCAGCAGCGAGGACAGGGCCGGGTTCTTC

D gene: -
clone size: -
J gene: TRBJ1-5
V gene: TRBV10-3
CDR3 protein: CAISAQGERGYSNQPQHF
CDR3 DNA: TGTGCCATCAGTGCGCAGGGCGAGCGGGGATATAGCAATCAGCCCCAGCATTTT

D gene: TRBD1
clone size: -
J gene: TRBJ2-1
V gene: TRBV6-1
CDR3 protein: CASSERGQSNEQFF
CDR3 DNA: TGTGCCAGCAGTGAACGGGGACAGTCAAATGAGCAGTTCTTC

D gene: -
clone size: -
J gene: TRBJ2-7
V gene: TRBV28
CDR3 protein: CASKDPGSSYEQYF
CDR3 DNA: TGTGCCAGCAAAGATCCGGGAAGCTCCTACGAGCAGTACTTC

D gene: -
clone size: -
J gene: TRBJ2-1
V gene: TRBV14
CDR3 protein: CASSQDWYGLRNEQFF
CDR3 DNA: TGTGCCAGCAGCCAAGATTGGTACGGACTAAGAAATGAGCAGTTCTTC

D gene: -
clone size: many
J gene: TRBJ2-5
V gene: TRBV27
CDR3 protein: CASSLEGGGRGTQYF
CDR3 DNA: TGTGCCAGCAGTTTAGAGGGGGGGGGCCGGGGGACCCAGTACTTC

D gene: TRBD1
clone size: -
J gene: TRBJ1-1
V gene: TRBV29-1
CDR3 protein: CSASTGAYTEAFF
CDR3 DNA: TGCAGCGCATCTACAGGGGCCTACACTGAAGCTTTCTTT

D gene: -
clone size: -
J gene: TRBJ1-1
V gene: TRBV29-1
CDR3 protein: CSVVDYTEAFF
CDR3 DNA: TGCAGCGTTGTCGACTACACTGAAGCTTTCTTT

D gene: -
clone size: -
J gene: TRBJ2-5
V gene: TRBV28
CDR3 protein: CASSALMAQAQETQYF
CDR3 DNA: TGTGCCAGCAGTGCCCTAATGGCGCAGGCTCAAGAGACCCAGTACTTC

D gene: -
clone size: -
J gene: TRBJ2-5
V gene: TRBV4-3
CDR3 protein: CASSQGIGGETQYF
CDR3 DNA: TGCGCCAGCAGCCAAGGGATCGGTGGGGAGACCCAGTACTTC

D gene: -
clone size: few
J gene: TRBJ2-3
V gene: TRBV4-3
CDR3 protein: CASSQTAKTGADTQYF
CDR3 DNA: TGCGCCAGCAGCCAAACAGCCAAGACAGGAGCAGATACGCAGTATTTT

D gene: TRBD2
clone size: -
J gene: TRBJ2-1
V gene: TRBV29-1
CDR3 protein: CSVDEGGREGPFQFF
CDR3 DNA: TGCAGCGTTGACGAAGGGGGACGGGAGGGCCCTTTTCAGTTCTTC

D gene: -
clone size: few
J gene: TRBJ2-5
V gene: TRBV6-5
CDR3 protein: CASSPFDRPETQYF
CDR3 DNA: TGTGCCAGCAGTCCCTTTGACAGGCCGGAGACCCAGTACTTC

D gene: TRBD2
clone size: -
J gene: TRBJ2-1
V gene: TRBV7-3
CDR3 protein: CASSLGLAGGPVNEQFF
CDR3 DNA: TGTGCCAGCAGCTTAGGTCTAGCGGGAGGGCCTGTCAATGAGCAGTTCTTC

D gene: TRBD1
clone size: few
J gene: TRBJ2-2
V gene: TRBV9
CDR3 protein: CASGRGQGSTGELFF
CDR3 DNA: TGTGCCAGCGGCCGGGGACAGGGCAGCACCGGGGAGCTGTTTTTT

D gene: -
clone size: few
J gene: TRBJ1-1
V gene: TRBV6-2/TRBV6-3
CDR3 protein: CATLSLNTEAFF
CDR3 DNA: TGTGCCACCCTCTCCTTGAACACTGAAGCTTTCTTT

D gene: TRBD2
clone size: few
J gene: TRBJ2-7
V gene: TRBV6-5
CDR3 protein: CASRLANEQYF
CDR3 DNA: TGTGCCAGCAGACTAGCGAACGAGCAGTACTTC

D gene: -
clone size: -
J gene: TRBJ1-1
V gene: TRBV29-1
CDR3 protein: CSGRGRGSNTEAFF
CDR3 DNA: TGCAGCGGCCGCGGCCGTGGCAGTAACACTGAAGCTTTCTTT

D gene: -
clone size: -
J gene: TRBJ2-1
V gene: TRBV11-1
CDR3 protein: CASSSGFLMDNEQFF
CDR3 DNA: TGTGCCAGCAGCTCAGGGTTTTTAATGGACAATGAGCAGTTCTTC